These 27 T cell receptor beta chains share one sample of origin, sequenced in a study of control samples from healthy donors and cancer patients. Produced via immunoSEQ multiplex PCR; TCRdb's table is partial and in-frame only. The sample shows about 410,000 clones, 90% of them seen only once. The specimen sequenced was PBMCs. The receptors come from a man aged 40-49 years with head and neck cancer.

The chain employs TRBV5-1 and TRBJ2-1; D possibly corresponds to TRBD2 (7 bases). The CDR3 is made up of 18 amino acids. Germline V CDR1 and CDR2: SGHRS, YFSETQ. The V end was cut by 0 bases, the J end by 2 bases, with 18 bases between. CDR3 residues: CASSLGRVAGATYNEQFF. The CDR3 DNA reads TGCGCCAGCAGCTTGGGAAGGGTGGCGGGGGCTACCTACAATGAGCAGTTCTTC.

The V and J genes are TRBV11-2 and TRBJ2-1, with TRBD2 matching over 11 bases. Germline V gives CDR1 SGHAT, CDR2 FQNNGV. Unmatched junction bases numbered 5, after V lost 1 base and J lost 6 bases. The length of the CDR3 is 16 residues. CDR3 amino acids: CASSLVSGGAVNEQFF. The CDR3 region has the DNA TGTGCCAGCAGCTTAGTTAGCGGGGGGGCGGTCAATGAGCAGTTCTTC. Looking up the rest from reference TRBV11-2 and TRBJ2-1 gives the full variable domain: EAGVAQSPRYKIIEKRQSVAFWCNPISGHATLYWYQQILGQGPKLLIQFQNNGVVDDSQLPKDRFSAERLKGVDSTLKIQPAKLEDSAVYLCASSLVSGGAVNEQFFGPGTRLTVL.

This chain connects TRBV27 to TRBJ1-5; no reliable D call. Germline CDR1 reads MNHEY; CDR2 reads SMNVEV (reference sequence). This CDR3 comprises 14 residues. V lost 4 bases and J lost 5, with 12 bases in between. The CDR3 loop is CASSYTGKHQPQHF. CDR3 bases: TGTGCCAGCAGTTACACGGGGAAGCATCAGCCCCAGCATTTT.

This sequence joins TRBV30 and TRBJ2-7, with a tentative D call TRBD1 (5 bases). Germline values: CDR1 GTSNPN, CDR2 SVGIG (reference sequence). Trimming left V 0 bases short and J 3 bases short, with 12 bases between. The CDR3 loop spans 14 amino acids. The CDR3 nucleotides are TGTGCCTGGAGTGTAGGGCAGGGAATCTACGAGCAGTACTTC. This encodes CAWSVGQGIYEQYF.

The rearrangement links TRBV13 to TRBJ1-3, with D unresolved. The CDR3 covers 14 residues. Germline-derived CDR1 and CDR2 are PRHDT and FYEKMQ (reference sequence). The ends were cut back, 0 bases at V and 4 bases at J, with 7 bases in the middle. The CDR3 DNA sequence: TGTGCCAGCAGCTTAGGCCTTCGCGGAAACACCATATATTTT. It translates to CASSLGLRGNTIYF.

This clone was counted only a few times. The CDR3 coding sequence is TGTGCCAGTAGTCCAAACCAGGAGACAGGGGTGGAGACCCAGTACTTC. This codes for CASSPNQETGVETQYF. This chain joins TRBV19 and TRBJ2-5; 8 bases are shared with TRBD1. The CDR3 is 16 amino acids. Germline V gives CDR1 LNHDA, CDR2 SQIVND (reference sequence). Unmatched junction bases numbered 13, after V lost 5 bases and J lost 5 bases.

This rearrangement joins TRBV6-5 to TRBJ1-5; D is unresolved. This CDR3 has 14 amino acids. CDR1 is MNHEY and CDR2 is SVGAGI in the germline V gene. Trimming removed 7 bases at V and 0 bases at J, with 10 bases between. The CDR3 DNA follows: TGTGCCAGCAACTCTGGTAATAGCAATCAGCCCCAGCATTTT. Encoded protein: CASNSGNSNQPQHF.

Comment on this clone: At the DNA level, this CDR3 is encoded by other sequences in the same sample as well. CDR3 protein: CSASAQQAGVGYTF. As DNA, the CDR3 is TGCAGTGCTAGTGCCCAACAGGCCGGTGTTGGCTACACCTTC. V is TRBV20-1 and J is TRBJ1-2; maybe TRBD1 (5 bases). Per germline, CDR1 DFQATT and CDR2 SNEGSKA (reference sequence). The V gene lost 3 bases and the J gene lost 7 bases, with 18 bases spanning the gap. The CDR3 loop spans 14 amino acids.

The rearrangement links TRBV27 to TRBJ1-3, with 9 nucleotides matching TRBD1. Looked up from germline, CDR1 is MNHEY and CDR2 is SMNVEV (reference sequence). CDR3 length equals 15 residues. The J segment lost 7 bases and the V segment lost 6 bases, leaving 10 bases of the junction unmatched. CDR3 nucleotide sequence: TGTGCCAGCAGCTCATCACAGGGGGCACGGAACACCATATATTTT. It codes for CASSSSQGARNTIYF.

V usage is TRBV6-2 or TRBV6-3 and J usage is TRBJ2-6, with D perhaps matching TRBD2 (5 bases). Germline V gene data show CDR1 as MNHEY and CDR2 as SVGEGT. This CDR3 spans 16 amino acids. Trimming shortened V by 1 base and J by 4 bases, and 11 bases separated the two germline ends. DNA of the CDR3: TGTGCCAGCAGTTACTACGGGGTTGGAGGGGCCAACGTCCTGACTTTC. This codes for CASSYYGVGGANVLTF.

In its sample, this clone was seen once. This rearrangement joins TRBV16 to TRBJ1-5, with a possible D match to TRBD1 (5 bases). The CDR3 is made up of 15 amino acids. V shed 6 bases and J shed 7 bases, with 19 bases lying between them. The germline gives CDR1 KGHSY, CDR2 FQNENV. The CDR3 spells CASRPNGGSYQPQHF. CDR3 DNA sequence: TGTGCCAGCAGACCAAACGGGGGGAGCTACCAGCCCCAGCATTTT.

This chain links TRBV5-5 with TRBJ2-2; D is unresolved. This CDR3 comprises 17 residues. The V end was cut by 6 bases, the J end by 0 bases, with 18 bases between. Germline V gene lookup returns CDR1 SGHKS and CDR2 YYEKEE (reference sequence). DNA for the CDR3: TGTGCCAGCACCTATTTGTTACAGACCGCGAACACCGGGGAGCTGTTTTTT. It is translated as CASTYLLQTANTGELFF.

This chain connects TRBV7-3 to TRBJ2-6; D possibly corresponds to TRBD2 (5 bases). Trimming left V 2 bases short and J 0 bases short, with 11 bases between. This CDR3 contains 17 residues. Germline-derived CDR1 and CDR2 are SGHTA and FQGTGA. The CDR3 DNA reads TGTGCCAGCAGCTTAGGATTTCGGGGCTCTGGGGCCAACGTCCTGACTTTC. Translated, it gives CASSLGFRGSGANVLTF.

J is TRBJ2-1 and V is TRBV4-1, with a tentative D call TRBD2 (6 bases). Trimming cost V 4 bases and J 4 bases, with 11 bases left between them. The CDR3 is 14 residues long. Germline V lookup: CDR1 MGHRA, CDR2 YSYEKL. CDR3 nucleotide sequence: TGCGCCAGCAGCCCCCGGGACTCGTACAATGAGCAGTTCTTC. The encoded protein is CASSPRDSYNEQFF.

The V and J genes are TRBV7-9 and TRBJ2-5; 15 positions agree with TRBD2. The junction had 10 bases not matched to a gene; V was cut back by 3 bases and J by 5 bases. The germline V gene has CDR1 SEHNR and CDR2 FQNEAQ (reference sequence). The CDR3 contains 18 residues. The CDR3 reads CASSFAPGLAGGRETQYF. The CDR3 DNA sequence: TGTGCCAGCAGCTTCGCCCCCGGACTAGCGGGAGGGCGTGAGACCCAGTACTTC.

The rearrangement links TRBV25-1 to TRBJ2-2; D remains ambiguous. CDR1 is MGHDK and CDR2 is SYGVNS in the germline V gene. Trimming left V 4 bases short and J 4 bases short, with 10 bases between. This CDR3 has 14 amino acids. Here the CDR3 DNA reads TGTGCCAGCAGTGTCACCTCAGGCACCGGGGAGCTGTTTTTT. Translating gives CASSVTSGTGELFF.

The chain combines TRBV7-3 with TRBJ1-1; D possibly corresponds to TRBD1 (6 bases). V dropped 4 bases and J dropped 4 bases, with 13 bases sitting between them. The CDR3 consists of 14 residues. The germline V gene has CDR1 SGHTA and CDR2 FQGTGA. CDR3 protein: CASSSQGSGTEAFF. The CDR3 DNA reads as TGTGCCAGCAGCTCTCAGGGGAGTGGCACTGAAGCTTTCTTT. Variable domain in full (rest from reference TRBV7-3 and TRBJ1-1): GAGVSQTPSNKVTEKGKYVELRCDPISGHTALYWYRQSLGQGPEFLIYFQGTGAADDSGLPNDRFFAVRPEGSVSTLKIQRTERGDSAVYLCASSSQGSGTEAFFGQGTRLTVV.

V gene TRBV6-5 combines with J gene TRBJ1-1; TRBD1 matches 9 bases. Trimming took 4 bases from V and 0 from J; bases not matched to a gene: 6. The germline V gene has CDR1 MNHEY and CDR2 SVGAGI. This CDR3 region has 16 residues. CDR3 amino acids: CASSSTGGTVNTEAFF. The CDR3 nucleotides are TGTGCCAGCAGTTCAACAGGGGGCACGGTGAACACTGAAGCTTTCTTT.

This clone was seen a single time. This sequence joins TRBV24-1 and TRBJ1-2, with 8 bases identical to TRBD1. The J segment lost 8 bases and the V segment lost 4 bases, leaving 2 bases of the junction unmatched. The CDR3 runs 12 residues. Germline assignment: CDR1 KGHDR and CDR2 SFDVKD. The DNA for the CDR3 is TGTGCCACCAGTGAACAGGGGGAGGGCTACACCTTC. It translates to CATSEQGEGYTF.

The V gene is TRBV30, the J gene TRBJ1-2; D is perhaps TRBD1 (6 bases). The CDR3 length is 15 residues. Deletions cut 3 bases from V and 5 bases from J, with 19 bases between. Per the germline V gene, CDR1 is GTSNPN and CDR2 is SVGIG (reference sequence). The CDR3 protein is CAWRVRKGVGYGYTF. Here the CDR3 DNA reads TGTGCCTGGAGAGTCCGAAAGGGGGTCGGGTATGGCTACACCTTC.

This chain uses TRBV2 with TRBJ1-2; D is unresolved. The CDR3 is made up of 15 amino acids. The V end was cut by 8 bases, the J end by 2 bases, with 18 bases between. In germline, CDR1 is SNHLY, CDR2 FYNNEI. This CDR3 is CASHGMAGENYGYTF. The CDR3 DNA reads as TGTGCCAGCCATGGTATGGCCGGGGAGAACTATGGCTACACCTTC. The variable domain in full, with the rest retrieved from reference TRBV2 and TRBJ1-2, is EPEVTQTPSHQVTQMGQEVILRCVPISNHLYFYWYRQILGQKVEFLVSFYNNEISEKSEIFDDQFSVERPDGSNFTLKIRSTKLEDSAMYFCASHGMAGENYGYTFGSGTRLTVV.

The chain has TRBV21-1 and TRBJ2-5; TRBD2, the table's D call, was not compared with the DNA. TRBV21-1 is described as a pseudogene. The CDR3 runs to 17 residues. This chain's CDR3 is CASSKIRWWGDQETQYF. CDR3 sequence (DNA): TGTGCCAGCAGCAAAATCCGGTGGTGGGGGGACCAAGAGACCCAGTACTTC.

This chain connects TRBV2 to TRBJ1-1; D is ambiguous. V was clipped by 4 bases and J by 4 bases, with 19 bases between them. Germline loops: CDR1 SNHLY, CDR2 FYNNEI. CDR3 length: 16 residues. The DNA of the CDR3 is TGTGCCAGCAGTGCGGCCCAATTGGCGGAGGGCACTGAAGCTTTCTTT. This sequence encodes CASSAAQLAEGTEAFF. Full variable domain (missing parts from reference TRBV2 and TRBJ1-1): EPEVTQTPSHQVTQMGQEVILRCVPISNHLYFYWYRQILGQKVEFLVSFYNNEISEKSEIFDDQFSVERPDGSNFTLKIRSTKLEDSAMYFCASSAAQLAEGTEAFFGQGTRLTVV.

The rearrangement uses TRBV24-1 and TRBJ2-1; 8 nucleotides agree with TRBD2. This CDR3 comprises 16 residues. V gave up 4 bases and J gave up 1 base; unmatched junction bases: 5. The V gene's germline CDR1 is KGHDR and CDR2 SFDVKD. CDR3 coding DNA: TGTGCCACCAGTGAACCGGGGGGGGGATCCTACAATGAGCAGTTCTTC. Encoded protein: CATSEPGGGSYNEQFF.

The chain employs TRBV5-6 and TRBJ2-5; TRBD2 is a possible D gene (6 bases). CDR3 length: 18 residues. Germline V gene sequence: CDR1 SGHDT, CDR2 YYEEEE. Trimming left V 3 bases short and J 0 bases short, with 21 bases between. CDR3 residues: CASSYKPHLGGDQETQYF. The DNA for the CDR3 is TGTGCCAGCAGCTACAAACCCCACCTCGGCGGGGACCAAGAGACCCAGTACTTC.

The chain uses TRBV5-5 and TRBJ1-5, with 12 bases matching TRBD1. Germline CDR1 is SGHKS and CDR2 is YYEKEE (reference sequence). CDR3 size: 18 residues. V was clipped by 5 bases and J by 0 bases; unmatched bases: 9. CDR3 loop: CASRAGTGGRDSNQPQHF. The CDR3 DNA reads as TGTGCCAGCAGGGCCGGGACAGGGGGCCGTGATAGCAATCAGCCCCAGCATTTT.

For the CDR3, the DNA is TGTGCCAGCAGTGATCGGACAGGGGGCAACACTGAAGCTTTCTTT. As protein: CASSDRTGGNTEAFF. The rearrangement links TRBV2 to TRBJ1-1; the match to TRBD1 covers 11 bases. Unmatched junction bases numbered 2, after V lost 3 bases and J lost 2 bases. The CDR3 sequence is 15 residues long. Per the germline V gene, CDR1 is SNHLY and CDR2 is FYNNEI.